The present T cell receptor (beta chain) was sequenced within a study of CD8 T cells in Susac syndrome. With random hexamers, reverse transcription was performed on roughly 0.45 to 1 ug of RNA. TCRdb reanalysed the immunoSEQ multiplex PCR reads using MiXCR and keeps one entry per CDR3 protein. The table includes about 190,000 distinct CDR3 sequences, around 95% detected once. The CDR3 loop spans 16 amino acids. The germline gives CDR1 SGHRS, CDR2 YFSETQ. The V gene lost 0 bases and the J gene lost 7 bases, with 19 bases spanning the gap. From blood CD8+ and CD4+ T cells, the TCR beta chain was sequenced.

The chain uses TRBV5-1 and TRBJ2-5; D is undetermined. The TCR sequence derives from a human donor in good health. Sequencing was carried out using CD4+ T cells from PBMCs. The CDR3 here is CASSLGSGVRIGTQYF. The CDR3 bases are TGCGCCAGCAGCTTGGGATCCGGCGTAAGAATTGGGACCCAGTACTTC.